Listed below are T cell receptor beta chains from one sample, sequenced in a study of beta chain features in type 1 diabetes. Using immunoSEQ multiplex PCR, the repertoire was profiled, and TCRdb retains in-frame clones only, with some absent. Found here are 970,000 or so clones, around a sixth of them singletons; the top ten hold about 0.025%. Sequenced input: naive CD4+ T cells from blood. Receptors were obtained from a woman aged 18-29 years in good health. CDR3s leave out the opening cysteine and the closing phenylalanine or tryptophan. The D gene is left open where the match is weak.

TRBJ2-3,TRBV4-2,.,ASSQGGSGRTTDTQY
TRBJ2-2,TRBV7-3,.,ASSFRTGELF
TRBJ1-1,TRBV29-1,.,SFTMNTEAF
TRBJ1-4,TRBV7-9,.,ASSSPAGGTNEKLF
TRBJ1-1,TRBV6-5,TRBD1,ASTVDRGYTEAF
TRBJ2-5,TRBV6-1,.,ASSGGIAVAQETQY
TRBJ2-7,TRBV15,.,ATSERDEQY
TRBJ2-1,TRBV7-2,.,ASSLVAQSSSEQF
TRBJ2-1,TRBV4-3,TRBD1,ASSQEDPDRGGEQF
TRBJ1-2,TRBV19,TRBD1,ASSILDRVHGYT
TRBJ2-7,TRBV27,TRBD1,ASSLRDRGQYEQY
TRBJ1-5,TRBV19,.,ASGGWSNQPQH
TRBJ1-2,TRBV6-5,.,ASRKQGVNYGYT
TRBJ2-2,TRBV11-2,TRBD1,ASSRSSGQLYTGELF
TRBJ2-1,TRBV5-1,TRBD2,ASSFLAIIAGAPDNEQF
TRBJ2-1,TRBV28,TRBD1,ASSRRDRAYNEQF
TRBJ2-7,TRBV28,.,ASSTRQGRDNEQY
TRBJ2-3,TRBV7-6,TRBD2,ASSPTSGRLADTQY
TRBJ2-2,TRBV11-2,TRBD2,ASITGTNVGELF
TRBJ1-2,TRBV7-9,.,ASSLLGGGGGYT
TRBJ2-3,TRBV10-3,TRBD2,AITPGLEPDTQY
TRBJ2-2,TRBV20-1,.,SASRTGELF
TRBJ2-1,TRBV10-3,TRBD1,AIRTGGGEQF
TRBJ1-4,TRBV2,TRBD1,ASRTGDGALRKLF
TRBJ2-2,TRBV11-2,.,ASSLKSSGELF
TRBJ2-7,TRBV11-2,.,ASSLRITDIGFTYEQY
TRBJ2-1,TRBV18,.,ASSPPGPYNEQF
TRBJ2-7,TRBV18,TRBD2,ASSPLYKRDSYEQY
TRBJ2-1,TRBV29-1,TRBD2,SVREDEQF
TRBJ2-5,TRBV15,.,ATSRGQGGGQETQY
TRBJ2-5,TRBV10-3,TRBD2,AISESGREQETQY
TRBJ2-7,TRBV10-3,.,AIMTGDNEQY
TRBJ1-4,TRBV7-2,.,ASSLGPPGTTSVNEKLF
TRBJ2-7,TRBV11-3,.,ASSLDGHNSYEQY
TRBJ2-2,TRBV5-1,TRBD2,ASRQTSGSSTGELF
TRBJ1-4,TRBV5-4,.,ASSLAGNEKLF
TRBJ2-1,TRBV7-8,.,ASSFGPTHDFEQF
TRBJ1-2,TRBV27,TRBD1,ASTRFPAGTGGYGYT
TRBJ2-7,TRBV25-1,TRBD1,ASSELRTGTYEQY
TRBJ2-1,TRBV11-1,.,ASSLEAYSASYNEQF
TRBJ2-7,TRBV7-2,TRBD2,ASSLDGRGSYEQY
TRBJ2-6,TRBV7-9,.,ASSFIRGRYSGANVLT
TRBJ2-7,TRBV28,TRBD2,ASSLGTSGRPYEQY
TRBJ2-7,TRBV27,.,ASSSGYSSYEQY
TRBJ2-2,TRBV28,.,ASRREIPGELF
TRBJ2-7,TRBV7-9,.,ASSLDLPTAIY
TRBJ1-4,TRBV10-2,.,ASRDEKLF
TRBJ2-1,TRBV5-4,.,ASSLVPFIGNEQF